The 23 T cell receptor beta chains listed next were all sequenced from one sample in a study of T cell repertoires in cytomegalovirus infection. TCRdb reprocessed the reads via MiXCR and lists one record per CDR3 protein. The sample gives about 890,000 distinct CDR3 sequences, around 31% of which show up once; 11% to 15% is in the top ten. Their antigens are not known. The sequencing used cultured CD8+ T cells from PBMCs, collected from culture after CMV antigen stimulation. These receptors all come from a human donor in good health (CMV status not recorded). Some clones in this sample may be carry-over from other donors' samples.

V gene TRBV7-9 combines with J gene TRBJ1-1; weak D call: TRBD1 (5 bases). Germline V lookup: CDR1 SEHNR, CDR2 FQNEAQ (reference sequence). Trimming removed 1 base at V and 10 bases at J, with 10 bases between. The CDR3 is 12 residues long. The CDR3: CASSLVRDGAFF. DNA for the CDR3: TGTGCCAGCAGCTTAGTAAGGGACGGAGCTTTCTTT.

CDR3 bases: TGCGCCAGCAGCCATGATACTCTCCAAGCTGAAGCTTTCTTT. This translates into CASSHDTLQAEAFF. This chain uses TRBV4-1 with TRBJ1-1; the D is unclear. CDR1 is MGHRA, CDR2 YSYEKL, per germline. CDR3 size: 14 residues. V lost 3 bases and J 6 bases, leaving 14 bases between the germline ends.

By share, this clonotype counts as medium-sized. J is TRBJ2-6 and V is TRBV7-9; D gene unclear. Trimming shortened V by 2 bases and J by 0 bases, and 20 bases separated the two germline ends. Per the germline V gene, CDR1 is SEHNR and CDR2 is FQNEAQ (reference sequence). The length of the CDR3 is 20 residues. This CDR3 is CASSLLLKSHGNSGANVLTF. CDR3 coding DNA: TGTGCCAGCAGCTTACTTTTAAAGAGTCACGGCAACTCTGGGGCCAACGTCCTGACTTTC.

The chain carries TRBV25-1 and TRBJ1-1, with TRBD1 as a possible D gene (6 bases). Germline CDR1 MGHDK, CDR2 SYGVNS. The ends were cut back, 1 base at V and 5 bases at J, with 11 bases in the middle. The CDR3 loop spans 14 amino acids. CDR3 in amino acids: CASSESTGRTEAFF. CDR3 nucleotide sequence: TGTGCCAGCAGTGAATCTACAGGGAGAACTGAAGCTTTCTTT. Based on the CDR3 plus reference TRBV25-1 and TRBJ1-1, the full variable domain is EADIYQTPRYLVIGTGKKITLECSQTMGHDKMYWYQQDPGMELHLIHYSYGVNSTEKGDLSSESTVSRIRTEHFPLTLESARPSHTSQYLCASSESTGRTEAFFGQGTRLTVV.

This clonotype was found once. The chain combines TRBV28 with TRBJ2-3; 8 bases line up with TRBD1. The CDR3 has 14 amino acids. V was pared by 5 bases and J by 6 bases, with 7 bases of the junction left unmatched. Germline lookup yields CDR1 MDHEN and CDR2 SYDVKM. In DNA form, the CDR3 reads TGTGCCAGCAGTCCTGACAGGGGAGTCGATACGCAGTATTTT. Translating it yields CASSPDRGVDTQYF.

This clonotype occurred a few times. The chain uses TRBV7-9 and TRBJ1-6; weak D call: TRBD1 (6 bases). CDR3 size: 15 residues. Trimming pared 4 bases from V and 7 bases from J, leaving 14 bases between. Germline loops: CDR1 SEHNR, CDR2 FQNEAQ (reference sequence). CDR3 sequence (DNA): TGTGCCAGCAGCTCACCGGACAGCATCAATTCACCCCTCCACTTT. Translation gives CASSSPDSINSPLHF.

This chain uses TRBV5-6 with TRBJ2-7; 9 bases are shared with TRBD1. Germline trimming cut 7 bases from V and 5 bases from J; bases unmatched to any gene: 16. The CDR3 is 16 residues long. Germline V gene data show CDR1 as SGHDT and CDR2 as YYEEEE. The CDR3 DNA reads as TGTGCCAGCGCATACAGGGGGCGGCTAATTCAGGACGAGCAGTACTTC. It translates to CASAYRGRLIQDEQYF.

As for this clonotype: The junction shows a germline mismatch at one end, possibly a read error. The gene calls are TRBV9 and TRBJ2-7, with D perhaps matching TRBD2 (6 bases). From germline, CDR1 is SGDLS and CDR2 YYNGEE. The CDR3 spans 14 residues. The CDR3 sequence: CASSVDGTGYEQYF. The DNA for the CDR3 is TGTGCCAGCAGCGTAGACGGGACTGGCTACGAGCAGTACTTT.

The chain recombines TRBV7-9 with TRBJ2-1; D unclear. Trimming took 1 base from V and 5 from J, leaving 9 bases between them. The CDR3 is made up of 14 amino acids. Germline assignment: CDR1 SEHNR and CDR2 FQNEAQ (reference sequence). The CDR3 nucleotides are TGTGCCAGCAGCTTAGTGGTCAGTAACAATGAGCAGTTCTTC. It yields the protein CASSLVVSNNEQFF.

The chain combines TRBV4-1 with TRBJ1-2; D gene ambiguous. CDR3 size: 14 residues. Germline-derived CDR1 and CDR2 are MGHRA and YSYEKL. Trimming removed 0 bases from V and 6 bases from J, with 11 bases in between. The DNA of the CDR3 is TGCGCCAGCAGCCAAGAGGATAGTCTGAATGGCTACACCTTC. Amino acids: CASSQEDSLNGYTF.

This clonotype was detected only a few times. The gene calls are TRBV6-1 and TRBJ2-3; 11 bases fit TRBD2. Germline CDR1 is MNHNS and CDR2 is SASEGT. Trimming took 3 bases from V and 5 from J; bases not matched to a gene: 10. The CDR3 length is 17 residues. The CDR3 DNA sequence: TGTGCCAGCAGTGAGAATCTAGCGGGGGGCCGGGAAGATACGCAGTATTTT. Translating gives CASSENLAGGREDTQYF.

The chain recombines TRBV9 with TRBJ2-5; 15 bases are shared with TRBD2. The ends lost 5 bases at V and 4 bases at J; junction bases unmatched: 6. Germline V gene sequence: CDR1 SGDLS, CDR2 YYNGEE. The CDR3 has 16 amino acids. CDR3 protein: CASRGTSGGPPETQYF. The CDR3 nucleotides read TGTGCCAGCAGGGGGACTAGCGGGGGGCCCCCAGAGACCCAGTACTTC.

This chain uses TRBV4-1 with TRBJ2-1; 10 bases line up with TRBD2. Germline CDR1 reads MGHRA; CDR2 reads YSYEKL. The CDR3 sequence is 20 residues long. With 0 bases clipped from V and 0 bases from J, the junction kept 11 bases outside the gene matches. The CDR3 nucleotides read TGCGCCAGCAGCCAAGAGATGACTAGCGGGTTTTCCCTCTCCTACAATGAGCAGTTCTTC. Protein product: CASSQEMTSGFSLSYNEQFF.

This clonotype has more than one count but fewer than ten. In DNA form, the CDR3 reads TGTGCCAGCAGCCCCGGGACAGGGATCACCTATAATTCACCCCTCCACTTT. The encoded protein is CASSPGTGITYNSPLHF. The V and J genes are TRBV14 and TRBJ1-6; 9 positions agree with TRBD1. Looked up from germline, CDR1 is SGHDN and CDR2 is FVKESK. V was pared by 4 bases and J by 2 bases, with 6 bases of the junction left unmatched. This CDR3 has 17 residues.

The CDR3 loop is CASSYSSGEGQPQHF. CDR3 DNA: TGTGCCAGCAGTTACTCTTCAGGGGAGGGTCAGCCCCAGCATTTT. The J gene is TRBJ1-5, the V gene TRBV6-5, with a tentative D call TRBD1 (6 bases). The CDR3 loop spans 15 amino acids. Germline CDR1 MNHEY, CDR2 SVGAGI. Trimming removed 0 bases at V and 6 bases at J, with 12 bases between.

V is TRBV6-1 and J is TRBJ2-5; D is possibly TRBD1 (6 bases). V dropped 2 bases and J dropped 3 bases, with 16 bases sitting between them. CDR1 and CDR2 (germline): MNHNS, SASEGT. This CDR3 region has 16 residues. The CDR3 region is CASSETLTGSKETQYF. The DNA for the CDR3 is TGTGCCAGCAGTGAAACACTGACAGGTTCGAAAGAGACCCAGTACTTC.

A few counts support this clonotype. The chain couples TRBV7-3 to TRBJ2-7, with 10 bases lining up with TRBD1. V lost 5 bases and J lost 5; bases outside the gene matches: 3. The CDR3 totals 13 residues. Per germline, CDR1 SGHTA and CDR2 FQGTGA. This CDR3 reads CASSSDRGHEQYV. The CDR3 DNA sequence: TGTGCCAGCAGCAGTGACAGGGGGCACGAGCAGTACGTC.

This clonotype was counted at least ten times. This chain links TRBV7-9 with TRBJ1-1; D unresolved. The CDR3 is made up of 13 amino acids. Deletions cut 8 bases from V and 1 base from J, with 11 bases between. Germline values: CDR1 SEHNR, CDR2 FQNEAQ (reference sequence). CDR3 region: CASPDPGNTEAFF. The CDR3 bases are TGTGCCAGCCCCGACCCTGGGAACACTGAAGCTTTCTTT.

This clonotype was recorded at least ten times. One junction end disagrees with the germline gene, perhaps due to a read error. This sequence joins TRBV7-7 and TRBJ1-6; a weak D match, TRBD1 (5 bases). This CDR3 is built from 21 residues. Germline V CDR1 and CDR2: SSHAT, FNYEAQ (reference sequence). Here the CDR3 DNA reads TGTGCTAGCAGCTGTCTGGGGCGGCCGACGCGCCCCAGCTCCTATAATTCACCCCTCCACTTT. It translates to CASSCLGRPTRPSSYNSPLHF. Filled out from reference TRBV7-7 and TRBJ1-6, the complete variable domain reads GAGVSQSPRYKVTKRGQDVTLRCDPISSHATLYWYQQALGQGPEFLTYFNYEAQPDKSGLPSDRFSAERPEGSISTLTIQRTEQRDSAMYRCASSCLGRPTRPSSYNSPLHFGNGTRLTVT.

This clonotype was seen more than once but under ten times. The chain couples TRBV6-1 to TRBJ2-7; TRBD1 matches at 8 bases. The CDR3 totals 12 residues. V was clipped by 11 bases and J by 1 base; unmatched bases: 4. Germline CDR1 is MNHNS and CDR2 is SASEGT. In DNA form, the CDR3 reads TGTGCCGTTACAGGGGGTTCCTACGAGCAGTACTTC. The encoded protein is CAVTGGSYEQYF.

In this sample, this clonotype turned up a few times. The V gene is TRBV6-1, the J gene TRBJ2-3; 7 bases fit TRBD1. J was trimmed by 6 bases and V by 2 bases; bases with no gene match: 14. Germline assignment: CDR1 MNHNS and CDR2 SASEGT. This CDR3 contains 17 residues. DNA of the CDR3: TGTGCCAGCAGTGAACCCGGGGACAGAGTAGACATGGATACGCAGTATTTT. Protein product: CASSEPGDRVDMDTQYF.

As regards this clonotype: One end of the junction does not line up with germline, which may come from a read error. The V call is TRBV4-1, the J call TRBJ2-3; 13 bases align to TRBD2. The CDR3 is 17 residues long. Germline lookup yields CDR1 MGHRA and CDR2 YSYEKL. The CDR3 sequence is CASSHPGTSGERDTQYF. CDR3 bases: TGTGCCAGCAGCCACCCCGGGACTAGCGGGGAAAGAGATACGCAGTATTTT.

This chain joins TRBV19 and TRBJ2-2; D gene uncertain. This CDR3 has 14 amino acids. V was clipped by 5 bases and J by 6 bases, with 13 bases between them. In germline, CDR1 is LNHDA, CDR2 SQIVND (reference sequence). In DNA, the CDR3 is TGTGCCAGTAGTTTTCAGGCGACCCCCGGGGAGCTGTTTTTT. This gives the protein CASSFQATPGELFF.